Each of the 17 T cell receptor beta chains below was sequenced from the same sample in a study of T cells in Graves' hyperthyroidism and ophthalmopathy (dated by TCRdb to 2018 to 2020). Library creation used multiplex PCR. Instrument used: Illumina HiSeq 2000. The TCR beta CDR3 regions were amplified from the RNA transcripts. The first round of RT-PCR for the TCR CDR3 was performed with the HTBI primer set and the Qiagen OneStep RT-PCR kit. TCRdb trimmed the raw reads at Q25, called clones with MiXCR and kept productive beta chains. Merged by CDR3 protein, the rows form single entries marked with the most common genes and DNA. The sample table shows approximately 510,000 distinct CDR3 sequences, and about 46% are seen once. The ten largest clones add up to about 45% of the sample. The sample consisted of peripheral blood or thyroid tissue (not recorded which). These receptors all come from an adult woman with Graves' disease, either hyperthyroidism or ophthalmopathy (not recorded which).

The sample holds many counts of this clonotype. The chain recombines TRBV2 with TRBJ1-1; TRBD1 agrees at 7 bases. This CDR3 contains 13 residues. Germline loops: CDR1 SNHLY, CDR2 FYNNEI. Trimming at V came to 8 bases and at J to 4 bases, leaving 7 bases not matched to a gene. CDR3 region: CASFKGQTTEAFF. The CDR3 DNA reads TGTGCCAGCTTCAAGGGACAGACCACTGAAGCTTTCTTT.

V gene TRBV29-1 combines with J gene TRBJ2-7; D uncertain. The CDR3 runs 12 residues. Looked up from germline, CDR1 is SQVTM and CDR2 is ANQGSEA. V gave up 2 bases and J gave up 2 bases, with 7 bases separating them. CDR3 loop: CSVESGTYEQYF. The CDR3 coding sequence is TGCAGCGTTGAAAGTGGAACCTACGAGCAGTACTTC.

This clonotype has a count of ten or more. The chain joins TRBV20-1 to TRBJ2-5; D uncertain. The CDR3 sequence is 12 residues long. The germline V gene has CDR1 DFQATT and CDR2 SNEGSKA (reference sequence). Trimming took 1 base from V and 3 from J, leaving 6 bases between them. The CDR3: CSARGQKETQYF. The DNA of the CDR3 is TGCAGTGCTAGAGGCCAGAAAGAGACCCAGTACTTC.

In its sample, this clonotype was seen a few times. The chain has TRBV28 and TRBJ1-2; 7 bases are a match to TRBD1. V dropped 7 bases and J dropped 5; count of bases not matched to a gene: 7. Germline values: CDR1 MDHEN, CDR2 SYDVKM. The CDR3 extends over 13 amino acids. Here the CDR3 reads CASTFLQGYGYTF. CDR3 coding DNA: TGTGCCAGCACCTTCCTACAGGGGTATGGCTACACCTTC.

This chain uses TRBV6-1 with TRBJ2-7; no clear D gene. This CDR3 has 14 residues. V lost 2 bases, J lost 3 bases, and 11 bases lay in between. The germline V gene has CDR1 MNHNS and CDR2 SASEGT. CDR3 nucleotide sequence: TGTGCCAGCAGTGAACTGCACGAAAGCTACGAGCAGTACTTC. Amino acid sequence: CASSELHESYEQYF.

The chain recombines TRBV7-9 with TRBJ2-5; TRBD1 aligns across 7 bases. With 6 bases clipped from V and 5 bases from J, the junction kept 15 bases outside the gene matches. This CDR3 contains 16 residues. CDR1 and CDR2 (germline): SEHNR, FQNEAQ (reference sequence). CDR3 DNA: TGTGCCAGCAGTACCCGAGACAGGGTCAATGCGGAGACCCAGTACTTC. Translating gives CASSTRDRVNAETQYF. Full variable domain (rest looked up from reference TRBV7-9 and TRBJ2-5): DTGVSQNPRHKITKRGQNVTFRCDPISEHNRLYWYRQTLGQGPEFLTYFQNEAQLEKSRLLSDRFSAERPKGSFSTLEIQRTEQGDSAMYLCASSTRDRVNAETQYFGPGTRLLVL.

Note on this clonotype: A much larger clone lies one base from this, so it may be a read error. The V call is TRBV24-1, the J call TRBJ2-3; TRBD1 is a possible D gene (5 bases). Germline CDR1 reads KGHDR; CDR2 reads SFDVKD. This CDR3 comprises 15 residues. The CDR3 reads CATSETGHGTGTQYF. CDR3 coding DNA: TGTGCCACCAGTGAAACGGGCCACGGCACAGGTACGCAGTATTTT.

This clonotype was counted many times. The V call is TRBV19, the J call TRBJ2-6, with D perhaps matching TRBD2 (5 bases). V gave up 1 base and J gave up 1 base, with 8 bases separating them. Germline CDR1 and CDR2: LNHDA and SQIVND (reference sequence). CDR3 length: 16 residues. In DNA, the CDR3 is TGTGCCAGTAGTATAGGGCCGGGGTCTGGGGCCAACGTCCTGACTTTC. Translating gives CASSIGPGSGANVLTF.

This clonotype has more than one count but fewer than ten. The chain combines TRBV7-8 with TRBJ2-5, with TRBD2 identical over 10 bases. Germline CDR1 and CDR2: SGHVS and FQNEAQ. The CDR3 is made up of 16 amino acids. With V trimmed by 4 bases and J by 5 bases, 10 bases remained unmatched. The CDR3 DNA reads as TGTGCCAGCAGCTCCACTAGCGGGACAGGATTGGAGACCCAGTACTTC. It translates to CASSSTSGTGLETQYF.

This clonotype was observed at least ten times. CDR3 in amino acids: CASSPGQESYGYTF. The CDR3 bases are TGTGCCAGCAGCCCGGGACAAGAAAGCTATGGCTACACCTTC. The V and J genes are TRBV7-9 and TRBJ1-2, with D perhaps matching TRBD1 (6 bases). This CDR3 contains 14 residues. V was pared by 5 bases and J by 4 bases, with 14 bases between. Germline loops: CDR1 SEHNR, CDR2 FQNEAQ (reference sequence).

Worth noting for this clonotype: A read error may account for a junction end that differs from germline. The J gene is TRBJ2-6, the V gene TRBV7-2; D perhaps matches TRBD1 (5 bases). The CDR3 runs 12 residues. In germline, CDR1 is SGHTA, CDR2 FQGNSA. The CDR3 region is CASSQGPNTEAF. CDR3 coding DNA: TGTGCCAGCAGCCAGGGCCCGAACACTGAAGCTTTC.

The chain joins TRBV7-8 to TRBJ2-5, with 10 bases that match TRBD1. Germline V gene data show CDR1 as SGHVS and CDR2 as FQNEAQ. V lost 1 base and J lost 5; bases outside the gene matches: 13. The CDR3 sequence is 18 residues long. CDR3 coding DNA: TGTGCCAGCAGCTTAGGTCCATTGGGACAGGGGATGGGCGAGACCCAGTACTTC. Its translation is CASSLGPLGQGMGETQYF.

The chain combines TRBV3-1 with TRBJ2-7, with TRBD2 as a possible D gene (5 bases). CDR3 length: 15 amino acids. Trimming shortened V by 3 bases and J by 3 bases, and 15 bases separated the two germline ends. Germline-derived CDR1 and CDR2 are LGHDT and YNNKEL (reference sequence). Here the CDR3 DNA reads TGTGCCAGCAGCCAGAAGGACTTGAACCGCTACGAGCAGTACTTC. Residues: CASSQKDLNRYEQYF.

The sample holds many counts of this clonotype. The chain carries TRBV7-2 and TRBJ2-7, with D unclear. The CDR3 contains 14 residues. V lost 1 base, J lost 3 bases, and 10 bases lay in between. CDR1 is SGHTA, CDR2 FQGNSA, per germline. CDR3 region: CASSLGLHSYEQYF. The CDR3 nucleotides are TGTGCCAGCAGCTTAGGGCTCCACAGCTACGAGCAGTACTTC.

The chain recombines TRBV27 with TRBJ1-2; D might be TRBD1 (5 bases). CDR1 is MNHEY, CDR2 SMNVEV, per germline (reference sequence). The CDR3 has 16 residues. The V gene lost 2 bases and the J gene lost 4 bases, with 17 bases spanning the gap. CDR3 bases: TGTGCCAGCAGTTTAGGCGTGTCGGGGGACCCCTATGGCTACACCTTC. Its translation: CASSLGVSGDPYGYTF.

This clonotype appeared many times. In this CDR3 the conserved last residue, phenylalanine or tryptophan, is missing, so a read error is likely. Because the CDR3's place on the DNA is in doubt, the DNA is left out and the CDR3 is given as listed by TCRdb. The chain carries TRBV19 and TRBJ1-2. The CDR3 numbers 9 amino acids, ends counted. The germline V gene encodes CDR1 LNHDA and CDR2 SQIVND (reference sequence). CDR3 amino acids: CASSVATGV.

This sequence joins TRBV7-3 and TRBJ2-5; 9 bases align to TRBD2. The J segment lost 5 bases and the V segment lost 5 bases, leaving 9 bases of the junction unmatched. The CDR3 consists of 15 residues. Per germline, CDR1 SGHTA and CDR2 FQGTGA. The CDR3 region has the DNA TGTGCCAGCAGCGGCGGGAGGGCCGGCGGGGAGACCCAGTACTTC. It codes for CASSGGRAGGETQYF.